This T cell receptor (beta chain) was retrieved from a study of T cell repertoires in cytomegalovirus infection. Overall study: The public TCR beta signatures pointed to both CMV infection and matching HLA type.

The V and J ends lost 4 bases and 6 bases respectively, with 13 bases between them. CDR3 size: 14 residues. The table lists this clonotype with many counts. Its antigen is undetermined. Each CDR3 protein is one row after TCRdb ran MiXCR on the reads. The data show under 800,000 distinct CDR3 sequences, 24% seen once. Notes on the study in general: The ex vivo response showed dominance by HLA-C-restricted CMV-specific TCR beta clonotypes. Adding up the frequency of public TCR beta families identified people who carried CMV plus the relevant HLA.

This TCR derives from a human donor in good health (CMV status not recorded). Some clones in this sample may be carry-over from other donors' samples. The chain employs TRBV12-3 or TRBV12-4 and TRBJ2-1; D is undetermined. The sequenced sample consisted of CD8+ T cells from PBMCs. CDR3 in amino acids: CASSSSPSINEQFF. Here the CDR3 DNA reads TGTGCCAGCAGTTCATCGCCCTCTATCAATGAGCAGTTCTTC.